This TCR beta chain was recorded in a study of shared clonotypes between healthy human individuals. CD45RO-negative, CCR7-positively selected cells formed the naive CD8 fraction, excluding terminally differentiated effector memory CD45RA+ cells. Concerning this clone: Its specificity is not known.

V lost 4 bases to trimming and J lost 1 base; unmatched junction nucleotides: 6. The germline CDR1 and CDR2 sequences are LNHNV and YYDKDF (reference sequence). CDR3 size: 16 residues. The study ran the assay at deep level. This table comes from immunoSEQ multiplex PCR, and its TCRdb copy is limited to in-frame clones, with some not included. The sample contains roughly 2.1 million clones, just over 90% of which appear only once. Study-level results: In general, naive subsets displayed greater estimated richness than memory subsets did.

The receptor was isolated from a man aged 18 to 30 in good health. Some clones in this sample may be carry-over from other donors' samples. The sample was naive CD8+ T cells from PBMCs. The chain employs TRBV15 and TRBJ2-2; 7 bases align to TRBD2. CDR3 protein: CATSTRTSLNTGELFF. The CDR3 DNA reads as TGTGCCACCAGCACCAGGACTAGTCTGAACACCGGGGAGCTGTTTTTT.